The 23 T cell receptor beta chains presented below share a single source sample, sequenced in a study of blood T cell repertoires in COVID-19 (dated by TCRdb to 2020 to 2021). Receptors were amplified or captured by the immunoSEQ multiplex PCR assay. Held by TCRdb, this immuneACCESS table contains in-frame sequences only and omits some clones. Under half of the omission traces to an unresolved V gene where checked; the cause of the rest is unknown. This sample holds under 300,000 clones; around 85% were observed only once. The ten largest make up 2.5% to 3.5% of the sample. The sequencing input was PBMCs or T cells enriched from blood (not recorded which). Every receptor here comes from a woman between 40 and 50 years old with acute COVID-19.

The CDR3 reads CASSLTPSSSEEQYF. CDR3 DNA sequence: TGTGCCAGCAGCCTTACCCCCTCGTCGTCGGAGGAGCAGTACTTC. The gene calls are TRBV7-9 and TRBJ2-7; D remains unclear. Trimming cost V 5 bases and J 7 bases, with 21 bases left between them. The CDR3 is made up of 15 amino acids. CDR1 is SEHNR and CDR2 is FQNEAQ in the germline V gene (reference sequence).

V gene TRBV28 combines with J gene TRBJ1-1; 8 bases agree with TRBD1. V lost 6 bases to trimming and J lost 10 bases; unmatched junction nucleotides: 13. Germline CDR1 reads MDHEN; CDR2 reads SYDVKM. The CDR3 totals 14 residues. Here the CDR3 DNA reads TGTGCCAGCAGGCAGACAGGGGCCTCGGGGGGAGCTTTCTTT. As protein: CASRQTGASGGAFF.

V is TRBV2 and J is TRBJ1-5; weak D call: TRBD1 (6 bases). Deletions cut 3 bases from V and 4 bases from J, with 10 bases between. Germline values: CDR1 SNHLY, CDR2 FYNNEI. The CDR3 contains 14 residues. CDR3: CASSDLGANQPQHF. The CDR3 DNA reads TGTGCCAGCAGTGATTTGGGGGCGAATCAGCCCCAGCATTTT.

V and J are TRBV7-9 and TRBJ2-1, with TRBD2 identical over 13 bases. V lost 5 bases to trimming and J lost 6 bases; unmatched junction nucleotides: 4. From germline, CDR1 is SEHNR and CDR2 FQNEAQ (reference sequence). The CDR3 consists of 15 residues. The CDR3, as DNA: TGTGCCAGCAGCGGACTAGCGGGAGAAGTCAATGAGCAGTTCTTC. Encoded protein: CASSGLAGEVNEQFF.

The chain employs TRBV9 and TRBJ2-1; the match to TRBD2 covers 10 bases. The CDR3 runs to 13 residues. The V gene's germline CDR1 is SGDLS and CDR2 YYNGEE. J gave up 8 bases and V 3 bases, and 2 bases lay outside the gene matches. CDR3 sequence: CASSEGTSDEQFF. CDR3 bases: TGTGCCAGCAGCGAGGGGACTAGCGATGAGCAGTTCTTC.

The rearrangement joins TRBV14 to TRBJ2-7; the match to TRBD1 covers 9 bases. This CDR3 spans 16 amino acids. The germline V gene has CDR1 SGHDN and CDR2 FVKESK. V shed 2 bases and J 1 base; nucleotides not matched to a gene: 6. The DNA of the CDR3 is TGTGCCAGCAGCCAAAACCCGGGACAGGGTTCCTACGAGCAGTACTTC. It yields the protein CASSQNPGQGSYEQYF.

The chain joins TRBV14 to TRBJ2-5; 11 positions agree with TRBD2. The CDR3 covers 16 residues. The ends lost 3 bases at V and 5 bases at J; junction bases unmatched: 8. The germline CDR1 and CDR2 sequences are SGHDN and FVKESK. The CDR3 region is CASSQSLAGGFETQYF. Written as DNA, the CDR3 is TGTGCCAGCAGCCAGTCTCTAGCGGGAGGTTTCGAGACCCAGTACTTC.

The V and J genes are TRBV5-1 and TRBJ2-6; 7 nucleotides match TRBD1. The junction had 7 bases not matched to a gene; V was cut back by 1 base and J by 0 bases. The CDR3 has 18 residues. Germline loops: CDR1 SGHRS, CDR2 YFSETQ. The DNA for the CDR3 is TGCGCCAGCAGCTTGTTTGGACAGGCCTCCTCTGGGGCCAACGTCCTGACTTTC. This translates into CASSLFGQASSGANVLTF.

Remarks on this clone: Sequence at one end of the junction differs from germline and may be a read error. The chain has TRBV7-9 and TRBJ1-1; weak D call: TRBD1 (5 bases). From germline, CDR1 is SEHNR and CDR2 FQNEAQ (reference sequence). This CDR3 contains 14 residues. The CDR3 sequence: CASSLFAGNPEAFF. The CDR3 DNA is TGTGCCAGCAGCTTATTCGCAGGGAACCCTGAAGCTTTCTTT.

This clone occurred once. V and J are TRBV15 and TRBJ2-7; tentatively, D is TRBD1 (5 bases). Deletions cut 2 bases from V and 0 bases from J, with 11 bases between. The CDR3 is made up of 15 amino acids. The germline V gene encodes CDR1 LNHNV and CDR2 YYDKDF (reference sequence). CDR3 DNA: TGTGCCACCAGCAGACAACAGGAAAACTCCTACGAGCAGTACTTC. Its translation is CATSRQQENSYEQYF.

The chain carries TRBV2 and TRBJ2-5, with TRBD1 identical over 8 bases. With 6 bases clipped from V and 3 bases from J, the junction kept 6 bases outside the gene matches. This CDR3 has 14 amino acids. Germline values: CDR1 SNHLY, CDR2 FYNNEI. This CDR3 is CASSRDRRKETQYF. For the CDR3, the DNA is TGTGCCAGCAGCCGGGACAGGAGGAAAGAGACCCAGTACTTC.

This CDR3 reads CASKIRRGSSYEQYF. CDR3 DNA: TGTGCCAGCAAAATCCGGAGGGGAAGTTCCTACGAGCAGTACTTC. This rearrangement joins TRBV6-5 to TRBJ2-7; D may be TRBD2 (6 bases). CDR1 and CDR2 from the germline V gene are MNHEY and SVGAGI. This CDR3 spans 15 amino acids. Trimming shortened V by 7 bases and J by 1 base, and 17 bases separated the two germline ends.

V and J are TRBV5-5 and TRBJ1-2; D ambiguous. CDR3 length: 12 residues. The ends were cut back, 4 bases at V and 8 bases at J, with 12 bases in the middle. CDR1 and CDR2 from the germline V gene are SGHKS and YYEKEE (reference sequence). CDR3 sequence (DNA): TGTGCCAGCAGCCGAGGACGGGGAGGCTACACCTTC. Translated: CASSRGRGGYTF.

In this sample, this clone turned up a few times. V usage is TRBV11-2 and J usage is TRBJ2-1; 9 positions match TRBD2. V lost 5 bases, J lost 0 bases, and 14 bases stayed unmatched. The germline V gene encodes CDR1 SGHAT and CDR2 FQNNGV. The CDR3 is made up of 19 amino acids. The CDR3 reads CASSRAVVAGVLSYNEQFF. Written as DNA, the CDR3 is TGTGCCAGCAGCCGCGCCGTGGTAGCGGGGGTCCTCTCCTACAATGAGCAGTTCTTC.

The chain joins TRBV21-1 to TRBJ2-3; the table's TRBD2 call for D was not verified on the DNA. TRBV21-1 constitutes a pseudogene. CDR3 length: 16 residues. The CDR3 spells CASSKITSGRLDTQYF. In DNA, the CDR3 is TGTGCCAGCAGCAAAATCACTAGCGGGAGATTAGATACGCAGTATTTT.

The gene calls are TRBV3-1 (or the pseudogene TRBV3-2) and TRBJ1-1; D is ambiguous. V shed 0 bases and J shed 8 bases, with 10 bases lying between them. The CDR3 runs 13 residues. Per germline, CDR1 LGHDT and CDR2 YNNKEL (reference sequence). The chain's CDR3 is CASSQDRRSEAFF. CDR3 bases: TGTGCCAGCAGCCAAGACAGGAGGTCGGAAGCTTTCTTT.

The chain uses TRBV18 and TRBJ2-7, with 7 bases that match TRBD2. In germline, CDR1 is KGHSH, CDR2 LQKENI. The CDR3 covers 16 residues. V gave up 2 bases and J gave up 5 bases; unmatched junction bases: 12. The CDR3 protein is CASSPVSGKISDEQYF. Here the CDR3 DNA reads TGTGCCAGCTCACCAGTGAGCGGGAAGATTTCGGACGAGCAGTACTTC.

The CDR3 here is CASSEPGGHQETQYF. The CDR3 DNA sequence: TGCGCCAGCAGTGAGCCCGGGGGGCACCAAGAGACCCAGTACTTC. This chain uses TRBV10-1 with TRBJ2-5; maybe TRBD2 (7 bases). The CDR3 sequence is 15 residues long. V dropped 2 bases and J dropped 0 bases, with 10 bases sitting between them. The germline gives CDR1 WNHNN, CDR2 SYGVQD (reference sequence).

This clone was seen a handful of times. J is TRBJ2-1 and V is TRBV24-1, with D perhaps matching TRBD2 (6 bases). Germline loops: CDR1 KGHDR, CDR2 SFDVKD. The CDR3 runs to 17 residues. The ends were cut back, 3 bases at V and 1 base at J, with 15 bases in the middle. The CDR3 region has the DNA TGTGCCACCAGTGATACTCTGCGGGACTCATCCTACAATGAGCAGTTCTTC. It is translated as CATSDTLRDSSYNEQFF.

This chain connects TRBV10-3 to TRBJ2-1, with a weak D call TRBD2 (5 bases). The V gene lost 3 bases and the J gene lost 3 bases, with 12 bases spanning the gap. The CDR3 is 15 amino acids. Germline CDR1 ENHRY, CDR2 SYGVKD. The CDR3 coding sequence is TGTGCCATCAGTGAATTCGGGAACAGCTACAATGAGCAGTTCTTC. Translation: CAISEFGNSYNEQFF.

The chain links TRBV6-2 or TRBV6-3 to TRBJ2-1; TRBD1 aligns across 8 bases. Germline CDR1 is MNHEY and CDR2 is SVGEGT. V lost 5 bases, J lost 7 bases, and 7 bases stayed unmatched. This CDR3 is 14 amino acids long. The CDR3 region is CASSQTRGRNEQFF. The CDR3, as DNA: TGTGCCAGCAGTCAGACCAGGGGGCGGAATGAGCAGTTCTTC.

The chain recombines TRBV5-1 with TRBJ1-2, with 9 bases lining up with TRBD1. With V trimmed by 3 bases and J by 4 bases, 4 bases remained unmatched. Germline V CDR1 and CDR2: SGHRS, YFSETQ. The CDR3 covers 14 residues. CDR3 nucleotides: TGCGCCAGCAGCTCGCGGACAGGGGCCTATGGCTACACCTTC. It is translated as CASSSRTGAYGYTF.

This chain connects TRBV3-1 (or the pseudogene TRBV3-2) to TRBJ2-7, with D hard to call. CDR3 length: 13 residues. The germline gives CDR1 LGHDT, CDR2 YNNKEL (reference sequence). V lost 2 bases to trimming and J lost 1 base, with 6 bases between them. The CDR3 region is CASSQFLSYEQYF. DNA of the CDR3: TGTGCCAGCAGCCAATTTCTTTCCTACGAGCAGTACTTC.